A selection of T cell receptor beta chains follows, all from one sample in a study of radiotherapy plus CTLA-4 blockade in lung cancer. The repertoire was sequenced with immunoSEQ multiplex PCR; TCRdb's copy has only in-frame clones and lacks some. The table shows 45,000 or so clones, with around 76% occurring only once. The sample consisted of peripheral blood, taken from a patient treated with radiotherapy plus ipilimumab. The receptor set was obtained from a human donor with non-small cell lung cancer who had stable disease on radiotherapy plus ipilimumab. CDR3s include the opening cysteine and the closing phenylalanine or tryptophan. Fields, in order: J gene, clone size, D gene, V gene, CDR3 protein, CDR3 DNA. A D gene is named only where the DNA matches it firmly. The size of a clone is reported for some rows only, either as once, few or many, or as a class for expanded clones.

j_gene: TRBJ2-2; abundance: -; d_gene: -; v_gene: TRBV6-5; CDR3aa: CASTHGTYYTGELFF; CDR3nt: TGTGCCAGCACTCACGGGACATACTACACCGGGGAGCTGTTTTTT
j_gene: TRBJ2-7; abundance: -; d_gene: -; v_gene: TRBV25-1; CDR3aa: CASSETGIFYEQYF; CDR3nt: TGTGCCAGCAGTGAAACGGGTATATTCTACGAGCAGTACTTC
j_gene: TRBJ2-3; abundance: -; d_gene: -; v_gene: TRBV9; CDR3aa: CASSVWSGDGTDTQYF; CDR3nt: TGTGCCAGCAGCGTATGGTCAGGGGATGGCACAGATACGCAGTATTTT
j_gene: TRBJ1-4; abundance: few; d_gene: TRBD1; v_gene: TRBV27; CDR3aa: CASSPLQGYEKLFF; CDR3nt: TGTGCCAGCAGCCCTCTACAGGGGTATGAAAAACTGTTTTTT
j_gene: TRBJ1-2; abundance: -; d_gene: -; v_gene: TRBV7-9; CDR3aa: CASSLGEGQYYGYTF; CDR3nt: TGTGCCAGCAGCTTAGGGGAGGGGCAGTACTATGGCTACACCTTC
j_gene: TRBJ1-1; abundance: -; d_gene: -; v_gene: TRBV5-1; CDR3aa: CASSPMTGTNTEAFF; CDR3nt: TGCGCCAGCAGCCCAATGACAGGAACGAACACTGAAGCTTTCTTT
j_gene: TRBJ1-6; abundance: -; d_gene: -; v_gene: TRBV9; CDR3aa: CASSGRDESPLHF; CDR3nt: TGTGCCAGCAGTGGCAGGGATGAATCACCCCTCCACTTT
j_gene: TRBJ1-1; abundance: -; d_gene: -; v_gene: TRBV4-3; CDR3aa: CASSPGQLNTEAFF; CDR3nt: TGCGCCAGCAGCCCGGGACAACTGAACACTGAAGCTTTCTTT
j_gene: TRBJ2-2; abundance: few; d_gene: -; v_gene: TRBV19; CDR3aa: CASRLTGGELFF; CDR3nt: TGTGCCAGTAGATTAACCGGCGGGGAGCTGTTTTTT
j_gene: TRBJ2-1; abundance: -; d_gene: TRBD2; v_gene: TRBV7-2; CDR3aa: CASSQTSGALSYNEQFF; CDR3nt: TGTGCCAGCAGCCAGACTAGCGGGGCTTTATCCTACAATGAGCAGTTCTTC
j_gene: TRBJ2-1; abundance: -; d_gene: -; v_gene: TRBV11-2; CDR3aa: CASSTSISSYNEQFF; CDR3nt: TGTGCCAGCAGCACCAGTATCAGCTCCTACAATGAGCAGTTCTTC
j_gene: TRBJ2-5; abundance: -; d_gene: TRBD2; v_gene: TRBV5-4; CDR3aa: CASSLRSGGWETQYF; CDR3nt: TGTGCCAGCAGCTTGCGGAGCGGGGGCTGGGAGACCCAGTACTTC
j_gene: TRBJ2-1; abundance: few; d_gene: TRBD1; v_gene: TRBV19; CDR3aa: CASSFGTGAGDEQFF; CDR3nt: TGTGCCAGTAGTTTCGGGACAGGGGCAGGGGATGAGCAGTTCTTC
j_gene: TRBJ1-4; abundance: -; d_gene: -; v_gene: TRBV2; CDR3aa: CARGSDAEKLFF; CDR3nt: TGTGCCAGGGGGAGCGACGCCGAAAAACTGTTTTTT
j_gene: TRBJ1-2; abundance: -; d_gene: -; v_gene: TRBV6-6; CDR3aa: CASSYSLGKSYGYTF; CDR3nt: TGTGCCAGCAGTTACTCCCTAGGAAAAAGTTATGGCTACACCTTC
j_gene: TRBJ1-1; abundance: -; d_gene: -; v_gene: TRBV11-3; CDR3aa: CASSLNPTTEAFF; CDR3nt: TGTGCCAGCAGCTTAAACCCGACGACTGAAGCTTTCTTT
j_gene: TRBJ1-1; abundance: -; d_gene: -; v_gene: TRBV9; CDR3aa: CASSVGSGNTEAFF; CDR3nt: TGTGCCAGCAGCGTAGGATCCGGGAACACTGAAGCTTTCTTT
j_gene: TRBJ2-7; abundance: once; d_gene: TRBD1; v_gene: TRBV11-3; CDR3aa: CASSRGTVVSYEQYF; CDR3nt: TGTGCCAGCAGCCGTGGGACAGTGGTCTCCTACGAGCAGTACTTC
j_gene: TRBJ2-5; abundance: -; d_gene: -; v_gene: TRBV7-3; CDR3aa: CASSLGLIGETQYF; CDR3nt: TGTGCCAGCAGCTTAGGCCTAATAGGAGAGACCCAGTACTTC
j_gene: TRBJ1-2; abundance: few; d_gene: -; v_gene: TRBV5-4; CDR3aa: CASSLNTGPQYGYTF; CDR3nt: TGCGCCAGCAGCCTCAACACAGGGCCTCAATATGGCTACACCTTC
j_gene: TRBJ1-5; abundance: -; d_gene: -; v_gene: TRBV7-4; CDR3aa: CASSLGQTSNQPQHF; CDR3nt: TGTGCCAGCAGCTTAGGACAGACTAGCAATCAGCCCCAGCATTTT
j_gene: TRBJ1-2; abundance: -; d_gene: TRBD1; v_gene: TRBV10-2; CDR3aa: CASTDRGRDYGYTF; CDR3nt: TGCGCCAGCACCGACAGGGGGCGAGACTATGGCTACACCTTC
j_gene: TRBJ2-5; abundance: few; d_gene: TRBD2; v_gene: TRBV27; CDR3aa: CASSFLAGDWETQYF; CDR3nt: TGTGCCAGCAGTTTCCTAGCGGGGGATTGGGAGACCCAGTACTTC
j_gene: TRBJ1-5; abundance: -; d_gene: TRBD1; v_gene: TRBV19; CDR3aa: CASSIRGTGMGQPQHF; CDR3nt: TGTGCCAGTAGTATAAGGGGGACAGGGATGGGGCAGCCCCAGCATTTT
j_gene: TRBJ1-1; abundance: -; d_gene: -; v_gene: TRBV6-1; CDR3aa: CASSAKTEKNTEAFF; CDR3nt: TGTGCCAGCAGTGCCAAGACGGAGAAAAACACTGAAGCTTTCTTT
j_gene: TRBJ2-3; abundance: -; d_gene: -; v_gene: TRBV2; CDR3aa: CASSERSGSPDTQYF; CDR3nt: TGTGCCAGCAGTGAAAGGTCAGGGTCACCAGATACGCAGTATTTT
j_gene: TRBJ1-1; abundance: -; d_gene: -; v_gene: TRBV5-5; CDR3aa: CASSLGATEAFF; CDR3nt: TGTGCCAGCAGCTTGGGGGCCACTGAAGCTTTCTTT
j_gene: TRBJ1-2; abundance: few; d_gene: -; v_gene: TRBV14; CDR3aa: CASSQIGSLRYTF; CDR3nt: TGTGCCAGCAGCCAGATCGGGTCGCTCCGATACACCTTC
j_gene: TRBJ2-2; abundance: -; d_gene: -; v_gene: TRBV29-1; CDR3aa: CSVEGDSTGELFF; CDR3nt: TGCAGCGTTGAAGGAGACAGCACCGGGGAGCTGTTTTTT
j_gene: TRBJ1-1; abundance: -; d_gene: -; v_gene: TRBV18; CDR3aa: CASSPENTEAFF; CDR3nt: TGTGCCAGCTCACCAGAGAACACTGAAGCTTTCTTT
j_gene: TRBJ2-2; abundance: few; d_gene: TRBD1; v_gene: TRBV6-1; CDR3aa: CASRDRRDGELFF; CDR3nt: TGTGCCAGCAGGGACAGGCGCGACGGGGAGCTGTTTTTT
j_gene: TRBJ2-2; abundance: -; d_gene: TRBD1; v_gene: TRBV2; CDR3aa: CASKGGSDRGGTGELFF; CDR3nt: TGTGCCAGCAAGGGAGGCTCGGACAGGGGTGGGACCGGGGAGCTGTTTTTT
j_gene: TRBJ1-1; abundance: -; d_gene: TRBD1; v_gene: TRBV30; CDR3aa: CAWTKTGGTEAFF; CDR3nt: TGTGCCTGGACGAAAACAGGGGGCACTGAAGCTTTCTTT
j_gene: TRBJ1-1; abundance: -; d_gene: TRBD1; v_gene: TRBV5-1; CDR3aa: CASSLGTGAEAFF; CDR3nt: TGCGCCAGCAGCTTGGGGACAGGGGCAGAAGCTTTCTTT
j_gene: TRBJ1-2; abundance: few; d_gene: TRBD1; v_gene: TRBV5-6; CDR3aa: CASSLGRQGYYGYTF; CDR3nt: TGTGCCAGCAGCTTGGGCCGACAGGGGTACTATGGCTACACCTTC